This entry lists 21 T cell receptor beta chains sequenced from one sample in a study of T cell responses to AZD1222 COVID-19 vaccine. Clones were read by immunoSEQ multiplex PCR, and TCRdb kept only the in-frame ones, dropping some. The sample yields more than 95,000 clones, less than 95% seen once. The sample was peripheral blood, taken on day 0 of AZD1222 vaccination. These receptors were taken from an adult in good health.

CDR3 protein: CASSDSSSGNTIYF. The CDR3 nucleotides read TGCGCCAGCAGCGACAGCTCCTCTGGAAACACCATATATTTT. The rearrangement joins TRBV5-1 to TRBJ1-3, with TRBD1 as a possible D gene (5 bases). Trimming took off 4 bases at V and 0 bases at J, with 8 bases between the two ends. CDR1 SGHRS and CDR2 YFSETQ come from the germline V gene. CDR3 length: 14 residues.

The CDR3 DNA reads as TGTGCCACCAGTTACGGACCCCTGGGTGAGCAGTTCTTC. Amino acids: CATSYGPLGEQFF. The gene calls are TRBV15 and TRBJ2-1; D gene ambiguous. Trimming removed 6 bases at V and 9 bases at J, with 15 bases between. The CDR3 is made up of 13 amino acids. Germline loops: CDR1 LNHNV, CDR2 YYDKDF (reference sequence).

The chain combines TRBV5-6 with TRBJ1-1, with 7 nucleotides matching TRBD1. This CDR3 spans 15 amino acids. From germline, CDR1 is SGHDT and CDR2 YYEEEE. J gave up 1 base and V 4 bases, and 7 bases lay outside the gene matches. CDR3 in amino acids: CASSPGTAKNTEAFF. The CDR3 DNA follows: TGTGCCAGCAGCCCCGGGACAGCCAAGAACACTGAAGCTTTCTTT.

The chain employs TRBV6-5 and TRBJ1-1; TRBD1 matches at 7 bases. This CDR3 is 14 amino acids long. CDR1 is MNHEY and CDR2 is SVGAGI in the germline V gene. With V trimmed by 4 bases and J by 7 bases, 9 bases remained unmatched. The CDR3 coding sequence is TGTGCCAGCAGTTCCCCGATCCGACAGGGTGAAGCTTTCTTT. Translating it yields CASSSPIRQGEAFF.

V and J are TRBV7-2 and TRBJ1-6; a possible D gene is TRBD1 (5 bases). Trimming removed 2 bases at V and 0 bases at J, with 17 bases between. The CDR3 contains 19 residues. The germline CDR1 and CDR2 sequences are SGHTA and FQGNSA. The chain's CDR3 is CASSLQGVKGSSYNSPLHF. The DNA of the CDR3 is TGTGCCAGCAGCTTACAGGGCGTCAAGGGGAGCTCCTATAATTCACCCCTCCACTTT.

The CDR3 loop is CASSPRGVVKNTGELFF. Written as DNA, the CDR3 is TGCGCCAGCAGCCCTCGGGGAGTCGTAAAGAACACCGGGGAGCTGTTTTTT. The chain is built from TRBV4-1 and TRBJ2-2; TRBD2 is a possible D gene (5 bases). Trimming stripped 4 bases from V and 1 base from J, with 16 bases between. Per the germline V gene, CDR1 is MGHRA and CDR2 is YSYEKL. The CDR3 runs 17 residues.

V is TRBV2 and J is TRBJ2-3, with 8 positions matching TRBD2. Germline V lookup: CDR1 SNHLY, CDR2 FYNNEI. The CDR3 totals 16 residues. J was trimmed by 2 bases and V by 6 bases; bases with no gene match: 10. The CDR3 sequence: CASSGLAPALTDTQYF. CDR3 nucleotide sequence: TGTGCCAGCAGCGGACTAGCACCAGCACTCACAGATACGCAGTATTTT.

This rearrangement joins TRBV5-4 to TRBJ2-7; 11 nucleotides line up with TRBD2. V was pared by 2 bases and J by 4 bases, with 8 bases of the junction left unmatched. CDR1 and CDR2 (germline): SGHNT, YYREEE (reference sequence). CDR3 length: 16 amino acids. The CDR3 reads CASSFGTSGTLYEQYF. The CDR3 nucleotides are TGTGCCAGCAGCTTCGGGACTAGCGGAACCCTATACGAGCAGTACTTC.

This clone came up a few times. The chain has TRBV14 and TRBJ1-1, with D tentatively TRBD1 (5 bases). Per germline, CDR1 SGHDN and CDR2 FVKESK. The V and J ends lost 1 base and 0 bases respectively, with 15 bases between them. CDR3 length: 17 amino acids. The CDR3: CASSQVRQGFMNTEAFF. Here the CDR3 DNA reads TGTGCCAGCAGCCAAGTCCGTCAGGGATTCATGAACACTGAAGCTTTCTTT.

As DNA, the CDR3 is TGTGCCAGCAGTATAACCCAACCAACCTACAATGAGCAGTTCTTC. Its protein is CASSITQPTYNEQFF. J is TRBJ2-1 and V is TRBV6-6; D not certain. Trimming left V 5 bases short and J 2 bases short, with 13 bases between. The CDR3 totals 15 residues. Germline-derived CDR1 and CDR2 are MNHNY and SVGAGI (reference sequence).

This chain links TRBV28 with TRBJ2-7; D uncertain. The CDR3 is made up of 12 amino acids. Germline CDR1 and CDR2: MDHEN and SYDVKM. V was clipped by 7 bases and J by 7 bases, with 14 bases between them. CDR3 protein: CASNVPPPEQYF. In DNA, the CDR3 is TGTGCCAGCAATGTCCCTCCCCCGGAGCAGTACTTC.

V usage is TRBV24-1 and J usage is TRBJ2-7; 9 bases agree with TRBD1. The germline gives CDR1 KGHDR, CDR2 SFDVKD. This CDR3 has 15 amino acids. V was pared by 5 bases and J by 1 base, with 5 bases of the junction left unmatched. The CDR3 sequence is CATSATGQGSYEQYF. In DNA form, the CDR3 reads TGTGCCACCAGTGCCACGGGACAGGGTTCCTACGAGCAGTACTTC.

The chain carries TRBV7-9 and TRBJ1-4, with TRBD1 matching over 7 bases. The CDR3 has 15 amino acids. Germline loops: CDR1 SEHNR, CDR2 FQNEAQ (reference sequence). Losses at the gene ends were 1 base for V and 6 bases for J; bases not matched to a gene: 5. For the CDR3, the DNA is TGTGCCAGCAGCTTAGGGGCAGGGGGAGATGAAAAACTGTTTTTT. It yields the protein CASSLGAGGDEKLFF.

This clone was picked up one time. This rearrangement joins TRBV7-9 to TRBJ2-1; no reliable D call. V was shortened by 7 bases and J by 8 bases, with 15 bases between the two germline ends. In germline, CDR1 is SEHNR, CDR2 FQNEAQ (reference sequence). The CDR3 covers 13 residues. DNA for the CDR3: TGTGCCAGCACCCCTCCGAGGAGCGATGAGCAGTTCTTC. Translating gives CASTPPRSDEQFF.

The chain recombines TRBV5-1 with TRBJ2-7, with D tentatively TRBD1 or TRBD2 (5 bases each). Germline V lookup: CDR1 SGHRS, CDR2 YFSETQ. The CDR3 spans 15 residues. V lost 4 bases to trimming and J lost 2 bases, with 16 bases between them. The CDR3 region is CASSTLPGPTYEQYF. The CDR3 region has the DNA TGCGCCAGCAGCACCCTACCGGGACCTACCTACGAGCAGTACTTC.

The table lists this clone with a count of one. This rearrangement joins TRBV5-4 to TRBJ1-3; D ambiguous. Germline V gene sequence: CDR1 SGHNT, CDR2 YYREEE (reference sequence). Trimming took off 4 bases at V and 2 bases at J, with 13 bases between the two ends. There are 15 residues in the CDR3. In DNA form, the CDR3 reads TGTGCCAGCAGCCTCTCGAATGGCCCTGGAAACACCATATATTTT. Translating it yields CASSLSNGPGNTIYF.

The chain carries TRBV21-1 and TRBJ1-5. TRBV21-1 is designated a pseudogene. CDR3 size: 16 residues. The CDR3 sequence: CASSKEGGISNQPQHF. In DNA form, the CDR3 reads TGTGCCAGCAGCAAAGAGGGGGGCATCAGCAATCAGCCCCAGCATTTT.

The V call is TRBV5-1, the J call TRBJ2-7; a weak D match, TRBD1 (5 bases). V was pared by 3 bases and J by 0 bases, with 16 bases between. Germline-derived CDR1 and CDR2 are SGHRS and YFSETQ. CDR3 length: 16 residues. The CDR3 bases are TGCGCCAGCAGCTCGCCAACAGGCGCTCCCTCCTACGAGCAGTACTTC. Translated, it gives CASSSPTGAPSYEQYF.

The chain joins TRBV18 to TRBJ1-4, with D possibly matching TRBD1 (6 bases). CDR1 is KGHSH, CDR2 LQKENI, per germline. Between the trimmed V and J ends, which lost 6 bases and 6 bases, there was a span of 14 bases. The CDR3 has 14 residues. The CDR3 region is CASSPDSSYEKLFF. The DNA for the CDR3 is TGTGCCAGCTCGCCGGACAGCTCGTATGAAAAACTGTTTTTT. Looking up the rest from reference TRBV18 and TRBJ1-4 gives the full variable domain: NAGVMQNPRHLVRRRGQEARLRCSPMKGHSHVYWYRQLPEEGLKFMVYLQKENIIDESGMPKERFSAEFPKEGPSILRIQQVVRGDSAAYFCASSPDSSYEKLFFGSGTQLSVL.

The V and J genes are TRBV19 and TRBJ2-7; no reliable D call. This CDR3 has 14 amino acids. The V gene lost 3 bases and the J gene lost 2 bases, with 11 bases spanning the gap. Germline V gene lookup returns CDR1 LNHDA and CDR2 SQIVND (reference sequence). This chain's CDR3 is CASSIGRSAYEQYF. The CDR3 nucleotides read TGTGCCAGTAGTATCGGCCGGTCGGCCTACGAGCAGTACTTC.

The chain combines TRBV28 with TRBJ1-1; tentatively, D is TRBD1 (6 bases). The CDR3 consists of 13 residues. Germline values: CDR1 MDHEN, CDR2 SYDVKM. Trimming left V 5 bases short and J 7 bases short, with 14 bases between. CDR3 loop: CASSTSGQIEAFF. The DNA for the CDR3 is TGTGCCAGCAGTACCTCCGGACAGATTGAAGCTTTCTTT.